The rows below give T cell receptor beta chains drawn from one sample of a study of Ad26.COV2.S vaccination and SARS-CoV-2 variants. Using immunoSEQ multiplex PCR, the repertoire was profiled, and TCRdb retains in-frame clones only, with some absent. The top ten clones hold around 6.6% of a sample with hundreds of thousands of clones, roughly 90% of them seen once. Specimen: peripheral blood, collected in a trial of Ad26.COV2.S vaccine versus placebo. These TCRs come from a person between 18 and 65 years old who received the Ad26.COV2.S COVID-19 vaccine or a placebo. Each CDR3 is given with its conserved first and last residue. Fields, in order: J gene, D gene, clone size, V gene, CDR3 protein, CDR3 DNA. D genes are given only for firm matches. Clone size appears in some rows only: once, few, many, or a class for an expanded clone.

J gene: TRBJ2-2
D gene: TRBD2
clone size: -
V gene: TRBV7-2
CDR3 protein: CASSLAGGPATGELFF
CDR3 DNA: TGTGCCAGCAGCTTAGCGGGAGGGCCGGCCACCGGGGAGCTGTTTTTT

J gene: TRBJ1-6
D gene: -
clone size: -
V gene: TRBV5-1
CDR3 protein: CASSGGDGDSPLHF
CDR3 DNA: TGCGCCAGCAGCGGCGGGGACGGGGATTCACCCCTCCACTTT

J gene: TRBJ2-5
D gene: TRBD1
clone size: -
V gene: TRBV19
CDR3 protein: CASRGQGYQETQYF
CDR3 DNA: TGTGCCAGTAGAGGACAGGGGTACCAAGAGACCCAGTACTTC

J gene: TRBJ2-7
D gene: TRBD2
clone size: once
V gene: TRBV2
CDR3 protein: CASNSGKTIYEQYF
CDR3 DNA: TGTGCCAGTAATAGCGGGAAAACAATCTACGAGCAGTACTTC

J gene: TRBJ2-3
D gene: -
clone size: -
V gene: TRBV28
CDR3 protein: CASSQRSDTQYF
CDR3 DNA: TGTGCCAGCAGTCAAAGGTCAGATACGCAGTATTTT

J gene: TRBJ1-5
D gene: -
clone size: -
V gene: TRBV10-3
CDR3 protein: CAISESRGRSNQPQHF
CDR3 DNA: TGTGCCATCAGTGAATCTCGGGGGAGAAGCAATCAGCCCCAGCATTTT

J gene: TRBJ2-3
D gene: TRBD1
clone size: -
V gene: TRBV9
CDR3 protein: CASEGTDSTDTQYF
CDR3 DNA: TGTGCCAGCGAAGGGACAGATAGCACAGATACGCAGTATTTT

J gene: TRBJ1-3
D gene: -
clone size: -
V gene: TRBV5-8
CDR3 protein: CASSPIRFSGNTIYF
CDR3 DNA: TGTGCCAGCAGCCCTATCAGGTTCTCTGGAAACACCATATATTTT

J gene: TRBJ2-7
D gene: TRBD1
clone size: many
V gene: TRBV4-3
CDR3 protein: CASSHGTGTYEQYF
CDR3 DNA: TGCGCCAGCAGCCACGGGACAGGCACCTACGAGCAGTACTTC

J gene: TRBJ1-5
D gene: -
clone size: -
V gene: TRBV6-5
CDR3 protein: CASSSRGGVQPQHF
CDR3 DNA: TGTGCCAGCAGTTCCCGGGGGGGCGTCCAGCCCCAGCATTTT

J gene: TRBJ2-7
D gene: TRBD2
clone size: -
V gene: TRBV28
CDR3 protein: CASSPPGLSYEQYF
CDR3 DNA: TGTGCCAGCAGTCCCCCGGGACTAAGCTACGAGCAGTACTTC

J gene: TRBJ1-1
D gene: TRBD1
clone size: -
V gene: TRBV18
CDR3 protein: CASSPQGVVAEAFF
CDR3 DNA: TGTGCCAGCTCTCCTCAGGGGGTGGTGGCTGAAGCTTTCTTT

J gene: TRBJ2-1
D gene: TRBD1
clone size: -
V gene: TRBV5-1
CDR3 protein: CASSRDRTYNEQFF
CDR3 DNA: TGCGCCAGCAGCCGGGACAGAACCTACAATGAGCAGTTCTTC

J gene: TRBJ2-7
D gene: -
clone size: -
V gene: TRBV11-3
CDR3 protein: CASSLDSGRGHEQYF
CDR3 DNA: TGTGCCAGCAGCTTAGATAGTGGCAGGGGCCACGAGCAGTACTTC

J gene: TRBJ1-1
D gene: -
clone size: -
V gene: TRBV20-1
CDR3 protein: CSAHGDTEAFF
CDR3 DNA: TGCAGTGCTCATGGGGACACTGAAGCTTTCTTT

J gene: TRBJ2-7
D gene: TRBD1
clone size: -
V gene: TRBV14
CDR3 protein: CASSQGGGQGREQYF
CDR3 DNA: TGTGCCAGCAGCCAAGGGGGGGGACAGGGCCGAGAGCAGTACTTC

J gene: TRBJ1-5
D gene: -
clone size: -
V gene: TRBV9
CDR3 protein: CASSYGQNQPQHF
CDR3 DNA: TGTGCCAGCAGCTACGGACAGAATCAGCCCCAGCATTTT

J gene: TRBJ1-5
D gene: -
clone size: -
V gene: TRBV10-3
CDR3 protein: CAISEYSPPNQPQHF
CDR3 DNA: TGTGCCATCAGTGAGTACTCCCCGCCCAATCAGCCCCAGCATTTT

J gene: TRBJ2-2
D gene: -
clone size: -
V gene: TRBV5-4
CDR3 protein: CASSSGTGNTGELFF
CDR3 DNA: TGTGCCAGCAGCTCCGGGACGGGGAACACCGGGGAGCTGTTTTTT

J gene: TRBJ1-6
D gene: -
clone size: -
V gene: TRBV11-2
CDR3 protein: CASSGDRKNSPLHF
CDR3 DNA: TGTGCCAGCAGCGGCGACAGGAAAAATTCACCCCTCCACTTT

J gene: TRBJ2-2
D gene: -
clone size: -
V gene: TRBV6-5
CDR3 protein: CASRANTGELFF
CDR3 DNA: TGTGCCAGCAGAGCTAACACCGGGGAGCTGTTTTTT